This section outlines one T cell receptor (beta chain) sequence together with its context. The antigen is undetermined. The sample is drawn from a study of cytomegalovirus exposure and HLA in healthy donors. In the PCR, 60 Vbeta and 13 Jbeta primers were used. Repertoires were generated with immunoSEQ multiplex PCR, while TCRdb's copy carries only in-frame clones and drops some. Of tens of thousands of clones listed, approximately 74% are singletons. Overall study results and limits: The authors considered a cluster of highly shared sequence variants likely to be a sequencing artifact.

Sample: PBMCs. The TCR sequence derives from a woman aged 45-65 years in good health and CMV-seropositive.

In DNA form, the CDR3 reads TGTGCCAGCAGCTTCTTAGATAATCAGCCCCAGCATTTT. Encoded protein: CASSFLDNQPQHF. V and J are TRBV7-2 and TRBJ1-5; D is unresolved. Germline values: CDR1 SGHTA, CDR2 FQGNSA. The length of the CDR3 is 13 residues. V was shortened by 3 bases and J by 4 bases, with 7 bases between the two germline ends.